A selection of T cell receptor beta chains follows, all from one sample in a study of shared clonotypes between healthy human individuals. The assay was immunoSEQ multiplex PCR, and TCRdb's table has in-frame clones only and misses some. The table includes some 1.5 million clones, 95% to 99% detected once. Sequencing used naive CD4+ T cells sorted from blood. These receptors were obtained from a man under 40 in good health. Both conserved end residues are part of each CDR3. The D gene is left open where the match is weak. Not all rows give a size; the values are once, few, many and, for expanded clones, a class.

clone_size j_call v_call d_call cdr3_nt cdr3_aa
NA TRBJ2-6 TRBV4-2 NA TGTGCCAGCAGCCAATCCGGACAGACGGTGACTGGGGCCAACGTCCTGACTTTC CASSQSGQTVTGANVLTF
NA TRBJ1-5 TRBV19 NA TGTGCCAGTAGCCAAAGGTCGGGGGATTATAGCAATCAGCCCCAGCATTTT CASSQRSGDYSNQPQHF
NA TRBJ2-2 TRBV5-4 NA TGTGCCAGCAGCTTAACTCCAGGGTTCGCGAACACCGGGGAGCTGTTTTTT CASSLTPGFANTGELFF
NA TRBJ1-2 TRBV7-9 NA TGTGCCAGCAGCTTCAAACCGGCTGCTGGGGTCCCTAACTATGGCTACACCTTC CASSFKPAAGVPNYGYTF
NA TRBJ2-1 TRBV7-2 NA TGTGCCAGCAGCTTAGGACTAGGGGAGCAGTTCTTC CASSLGLGEQFF
NA TRBJ2-3 TRBV7-8 NA TGTGCCAGCAGCTTAGGCTTCCTGGGCACAGATACGCAGTATTTT CASSLGFLGTDTQYF
NA TRBJ1-3 TRBV6-1 NA TGTGCCAGCAGTCCAGGGTTAGGGTACACCATATATTTT CASSPGLGYTIYF
NA TRBJ1-5 TRBV6-6 NA TGTGCCAGCACGGAAGGGGCCAATCAGCCCCAGCATTTT CASTEGANQPQHF
NA TRBJ2-5 TRBV6-5 NA TGTGCCAGCAGATCTGGGGGTGGAATGGTAGAGACCCAGTACTTC CASRSGGGMVETQYF
NA TRBJ2-7 TRBV7-7 NA TGTGCTAGCAGCTTAGGGGAGGGACACTACGAGCAGTACTTC CASSLGEGHYEQYF
NA TRBJ2-1 TRBV5-1 TRBD2 TGCGCCAGCACCCCGACTAGCGGGAGCAATGAGCAGTTCTTC CASTPTSGSNEQFF
few TRBJ1-1 TRBV29-1 NA TGCAGCGTTGATGGCGTGAACACTGAAGCTTTCTTT CSVDGVNTEAFF
NA TRBJ1-5 TRBV5-5 NA TGTGCCAACCAGCCCGACACGTCCGGGCGACCCCAGCATTTT CANQPDTSGRPQHF
NA TRBJ1-1 TRBV29-1 NA TGCAGCGTTGCCCAAAGATTGAGGGTTAGCACTGAAGCTTTCTTT CSVAQRLRVSTEAFF
NA TRBJ2-7 TRBV4-1 TRBD2 TGCGCCAGCAGCCAAGACGTGGGTGCGGTAGCGGGAGGGCCTGGCGAGCAGTACTTC CASSQDVGAVAGGPGEQYF
once TRBJ2-2 TRBV28 NA TGTGCCAGCAGTTTGCAGGGGCGGTACACCGGGGAGCTGTTTTTT CASSLQGRYTGELFF
NA TRBJ2-7 TRBV5-1 NA TGCGCCAGCAGCTCGGGACTTTTGAGCTCCTACGAGCAGTACTTC CASSSGLLSSYEQYF
NA TRBJ2-7 TRBV9 NA TGTGCCAGCAGCTATACAGTTTATCACGAGCAGTACTTC CASSYTVYHEQYF
NA TRBJ2-7 TRBV27 TRBD2 TGTGCCAGCAGTCTTTCTAGCGGGAGGGGGGAGCAGTACTTC CASSLSSGRGEQYF
NA TRBJ2-2 TRBV19 TRBD2 TGTGCCAGTAGTATAGATCTGCGGGAGCAGGCCGGGGAGCTGTTTTTT CASSIDLREQAGELFF
NA TRBJ1-4 TRBV5-4 NA TGTGCCAGCAGTTCGAAACAGGGTGCTAATGAAAAACTGTTTTTT CASSSKQGANEKLFF
NA TRBJ1-1 TRBV5-6 NA TGTGCCAGCAGCTCGGGTAGGCGAAGGCTCGTGAGCACTGAAGCTTTCTTT CASSSGRRRLVSTEAFF
NA TRBJ2-1 TRBV5-1 NA TGCGCCAGCAGCTTGGCCGGGTCACAAAATGAGCAGTTCTTC CASSLAGSQNEQFF
NA TRBJ1-2 TRBV5-4 NA TGTGCCAGCAGCTCGACGACTGGGGGCTACACCTTC CASSSTTGGYTF
NA TRBJ1-5 TRBV5-8 NA TGTGCCAGCAGCTTCACAGGGAATCAGCCCCAGCATTTT CASSFTGNQPQHF
NA TRBJ2-7 TRBV7-2 TRBD2 TGTGCCAGCAGCTCGCTAGCGGGCGGGTACGAGCAGTACTTC CASSSLAGGYEQYF
NA TRBJ2-3 TRBV7-2 NA TGTGCCAGCAGCTTAGTTAGTAATACGCAGTATTTT CASSLVSNTQYF
NA TRBJ1-4 TRBV5-1 NA TGCGCCAGCAGCTTGGCGGGGGCAACTAATGAAAAACTGTTTTTT CASSLAGATNEKLFF
NA TRBJ2-1 TRBV4-2 NA TGTGCCAGCAGCCAAGATCGACCAAGCGATGAGCAGTTCTTC CASSQDRPSDEQFF
NA TRBJ2-3 TRBV6-1 TRBD1 TGTGCCAGCAGTGCACAGGGGCCTTACACAGATACGCAGTATTTT CASSAQGPYTDTQYF
NA TRBJ2-7 TRBV6-1 NA TGTGCCAGCAGTGAAACCTTTTTTAAGAATCTCTACGAGCAGTACTTC CASSETFFKNLYEQYF
NA TRBJ2-7 TRBV10-2 NA TGCGCCAGCAGTGAGGTCCAGGGGACCTACGAGCAGTACTTC CASSEVQGTYEQYF
NA TRBJ2-2 TRBV5-1 NA TGCGCCAGCAGACCAACCGGGACCATAACCGGGGAGCTGTTTTTT CASRPTGTITGELFF
NA TRBJ1-3 TRBV7-9 NA TGTGCCAGCAGCCGTACCGGGGAAGGAAACACCATATATTTT CASSRTGEGNTIYF
NA TRBJ2-1 TRBV29-1 NA TGCAGCGTTGAGTCCAGGGTCCTCAATGAGCAGTTCTTC CSVESRVLNEQFF
NA TRBJ2-7 TRBV19 TRBD2 TGTGCCAGCTCAGGACTAGCGGGAGCCTACGAGCAGTACTTC CASSGLAGAYEQYF
NA TRBJ2-7 TRBV7-2 TRBD2 TGTGCCAGCACCCCGGCGGGGGTTGTGTACGAGCAGTACTTC CASTPAGVVYEQYF
NA TRBJ2-7 TRBV19 TRBD1 TGTGCCAGTAGTATAGGAGACAGGGGAACCTACGAGCAGTACTTC CASSIGDRGTYEQYF
once TRBJ1-1 TRBV6-5 TRBD1 TGTGCCAGCAGTCGGACAGGCATGAACACTGAAGCTTTCTTT CASSRTGMNTEAFF
NA TRBJ2-3 TRBV5-1 TRBD2 TGCGCCAGCAGCTTGAGCGGGGTTACAGATACGCAGTATTTT CASSLSGVTDTQYF
NA TRBJ2-1 TRBV4-2 NA TGTGCCAGCAGCCAAGAACCATTGGGAGGGCAGTTCTTC CASSQEPLGGQFF
NA TRBJ1-4 TRBV28 NA TGTGCCAGCAGTTTAGGATTGAGGGGGGTGAGGGAAAAACTGTTTTTT CASSLGLRGVREKLFF
NA TRBJ2-7 TRBV6-1 TRBD2 TGTGCCAGCAGTGAAGCGCGCGGGACTACGTTATACGAGCAGTACTTC CASSEARGTTLYEQYF
NA TRBJ2-5 TRBV2 NA TGTGCCAGCAAGGGGGGTGAGACCCAGTACTTC CASKGGETQYF
NA TRBJ2-5 TRBV7-9 TRBD2 TGTGCCAGCAGCTTAGCGCTTCCAGCGGGAGCAGGGGAGACCCAGTACTTC CASSLALPAGAGETQYF
NA TRBJ2-5 TRBV11-2 NA TGTGCCAGCAGCTTAGGCGGAGGGCGATCCGGCGGGACCCAGTACTTC CASSLGGGRSGGTQYF
NA TRBJ2-3 TRBV5-4 TRBD1 TGTGCCAGCAGCTTGGAACCTACGGGACAGGGTGATACGCAGTATTTT CASSLEPTGQGDTQYF
once TRBJ2-5 TRBV27 NA TGTGCCAGCAGTTTAGGCTCCCACTACCAAGAGACCCAGTACTTC CASSLGSHYQETQYF
once TRBJ2-7 TRBV2 NA TGTGCCAGCACGACCACAGGGTACCACGAGCAGTACTTC CASTTTGYHEQYF
NA TRBJ1-1 TRBV7-9 NA TGTGCCAGCAGCGGCGGGGGGCTTCCTATGAACACTGAAGCTTTCTTT CASSGGGLPMNTEAFF
NA TRBJ2-3 TRBV5-1 NA TGCGCCAGCAGCTCTTGGGGAGCGGGCACAGATACGCAGTATTTT CASSSWGAGTDTQYF
NA TRBJ2-2 TRBV4-2 TRBD2 TGTGCCAGCAGCCAAGATACGGGGGGGCCCCGGAACACCGGGGAGCTGTTTTTT CASSQDTGGPRNTGELFF
NA TRBJ1-5 TRBV28 TRBD1 TGTGCCAGCAGCCGTCACAGGGGACCCAGCAATCAGCCCCAGCATTTT CASSRHRGPSNQPQHF
NA TRBJ2-7 TRBV11-3 NA TGTGCCAGCAGCTTAAAGCCAGGGGTTTCTCTGTACTTC CASSLKPGVSLYF
NA TRBJ1-2 TRBV18 NA TGTGCCAGCTCACCTGCATTCATGGACTATGGCTACACCTTC CASSPAFMDYGYTF
NA TRBJ2-7 TRBV6-5 TRBD2 TGTGCCAGCAGCCGAGCGGGAGGCTCCTACGAGCAGTACTTC CASSRAGGSYEQYF
NA TRBJ1-5 TRBV7-8 TRBD1 TGTGCCAGCAGCCGCGGGACAGGCATCAATCAGCCCCAGCATTTT CASSRGTGINQPQHF